The clone carrying this T cell receptor beta chain was seen many times. TCR beta CDR3 sequences were amplified from RNA transcripts. Primed by the HTBI set, a first-round RT-PCR was run on the TCR CDR3. TCRdb used MiXCR to reprocess the multiplex PCR reads, holding one entry per CDR3 protein. This repertoire shows about 380,000 distinct CDR3 sequences, 18% found once; its top ten account for around two fifths. The sample comes from a study of T cells in Graves' hyperthyroidism and ophthalmopathy. This receptor was identified in a man between 18 and 29 years old with Graves' ophthalmopathy. Sequenced sample: blood.

The CDR3 region has the DNA TGTGCCAGCAGTTTCCGACAGGAGTACAATGAGCAGTTCTTC. Its protein is CASSFRQEYNEQFF. V gene TRBV12-3 or TRBV12-4 combines with J gene TRBJ2-1; tentatively, D is TRBD1 (6 bases). This CDR3 region has 14 residues. Trimming pared 3 bases from V and 4 bases from J, leaving 10 bases between.